This TCR beta chain was captured in a study of cytomegalovirus exposure and HLA in healthy donors. Overall study findings and caveats: A likely sequencing artifact accounted for one observed cluster of highly shared sequence variants. Cytomegalovirus status, reportedly, was diagnosed with high specificity and sensitivity by the classifier.

The CDR3 extends over 15 amino acids. J gave up 7 bases and V 4 bases, and 8 bases lay outside the gene matches. CDR1 and CDR2 (germline): MNHNS, SASEGT. As concerns this clone: Its target is not known.

The PCR was carried out with 60 Vbeta primers and 13 Jbeta primers. The protocol was immunoSEQ multiplex PCR, while the TCRdb copy is restricted to in-frame clones and leaves out a portion. The sample shows fewer than 120,000 clones, 70% to 90% of them seen only once. This TCR came from a man aged 35-49 years in good health and CMV-seronegative. Material for sequencing was PBMCs. The V and J genes are TRBV6-1 and TRBJ1-5, with TRBD1 matching 9 bases. DNA of the CDR3: TGTGCCAGCAGTGGGGGACAGGGTATAGGACAGCCCCAGCATTTT. Encoded protein: CASSGGQGIGQPQHF.